This TCR beta chain was profiled in a study of shared clonotypes between healthy human individuals. This CDR3 spans 13 amino acids. Donors, healthy HIV-negative adults, lacked recent acute infections or vaccinations. Original handling: Filtering differed because ImmunoSEQ produced junction-only sequences that carried no quality scores. Some clones are missing from TCRdb's copy, which holds only in-frame ones; the method was immunoSEQ multiplex PCR. V, J and clone size are those of that table, while D and trimming were read from the DNA. The sample lists about 1,500,000 clones, roughly 96% occurring once.

This chain joins TRBV21-1 and TRBJ2-2; TRBD2, the D gene given by the table, was not confirmed from the DNA. TRBV21-1 is a pseudogene segment. This receptor was obtained from a man aged 25-40 years in good health. Sequencing was done on a sample of naive CD4+ T cells sorted from blood. Subset described: CD45RA+ positively selected. CDR3 sequence: CASREPNTGELFF. CDR3 nucleotide sequence: TGTGCCAGCAGGGAGCCGAACACCGGGGAGCTGTTTTTT.